This T cell receptor beta chain came from a study of response to subunit inactivated influenza vaccine. Whole-study results and caveats: The authors offered the suggestion that each seasonal influenza vaccination recruits few new T cells.

V shed 7 bases, J shed 0 bases, and the junction held 6 bases outside the gene matches. The CDR3 has 16 amino acids. Germline-derived CDR1 and CDR2 are ENHRY and SYGVKD. Notes on this clonotype: The target antigen is unknown.

MiXCR, run by TCRdb on the RT-PCR reads, gives a single entry per CDR3 protein. The repertoire holds 590,000 or so distinct CDR3 sequences, with about 15% as singletons. J is TRBJ2-1 and V is TRBV10-3; 10 nucleotides match TRBD2. This receptor was identified in a man between 45 and 60 years old who received an inactivated influenza vaccine. Sequencing was performed on PBMCs from blood, taken roughly 15 days before vaccination. Here the CDR3 DNA reads TGTGCCATCAAACGTAGCGGGAGGAGCTCCTACAATGAGCAGTTCTTC. It is translated as CAIKRSGRSSYNEQFF.